Detailed here is one T cell receptor (beta chain). This sample stems from a study of T cell changes during pregnancy in multiple sclerosis. CDR1 and CDR2 from the germline V gene are LNHNV and YYDKDF (reference sequence). V lost 4 bases to trimming and J lost 4 bases, with 25 bases between them. CDR3 length: 18 residues. Here immunoSEQ multiplex PCR was the method, and the copy in TCRdb shows in-frame clones only, minus some. The table has about 100,000 clones, 92% seen once. This material consisted of peripheral blood, taken after pregnancy. The receptor was isolated from a female donor with multiple sclerosis, enrolled in a pregnancy study. V gene TRBV15 combines with J gene TRBJ1-1; D unclear. CDR3 protein: CATSIGRPGVVQFTEAFF. The CDR3 DNA is TGTGCCACCAGCATAGGCAGGCCGGGAGTGGTACAGTTCACTGAAGCTTTCTTT.